What follows are 6 T cell receptor beta chains derived from one specimen sequenced in a study of blood T cell repertoires in COVID-19. The data were produced by immunoSEQ multiplex PCR, yet TCRdb's version contains in-frame clones alone and is incomplete. In the table there are 120,000 to 150,000 clones, roughly 90% of which are singletons. Input material: peripheral blood. The receptors derive from a human donor in a cohort sampled during active COVID-19.

This chain connects TRBV6-6 to TRBJ1-5; TRBD1 aligns across 9 bases. This CDR3 comprises 15 residues. The V gene end was trimmed by 6 bases and the J gene end by 5 bases; junction bases not matched to a gene: 8. Germline CDR1 MNHNY, CDR2 SVGAGI (reference sequence). The chain's CDR3 is CASSGLRDRDQPQHF. In DNA form, the CDR3 reads TGTGCCAGCAGCGGACTCCGGGACAGGGATCAGCCCCAGCATTTT.

The chain joins TRBV5-1 to TRBJ1-1; possibly TRBD1 for D (6 bases). V was pared by 1 base and J by 2 bases, with 9 bases between. The CDR3 has 14 residues. Germline V gene sequence: CDR1 SGHRS, CDR2 YFSETQ. The CDR3 is CASSLRGINTEAFF. The CDR3 nucleotides read TGCGCCAGCAGCTTGAGGGGGATAAACACTGAAGCTTTCTTT.

This clone showed up just once. V and J are TRBV6-5 and TRBJ1-6, with D perhaps matching TRBD1 (5 bases). This CDR3 has 15 residues. Germline V gives CDR1 MNHEY, CDR2 SVGAGI. V lost 8 bases, J lost 7 bases, and 18 bases lay in between. Here the CDR3 DNA reads TGTGCCAGCGGGGCGATGGTCACGACCAATTCACCCCTCCACTTT. Residues: CASGAMVTTNSPLHF.

The rearrangement joins TRBV28 to TRBJ2-7; possible D gene TRBD2, 6 bases. V lost 8 bases and J 3 bases, leaving 17 bases between the germline ends. The CDR3 has 14 amino acids. In germline, CDR1 is MDHEN, CDR2 SYDVKM. The CDR3 loop is CASGDSGTFYEQYF. The CDR3 DNA reads TGTGCCAGCGGGGATTCCGGGACTTTCTACGAGCAGTACTTC.

The chain combines TRBV18 with TRBJ2-3, with D perhaps TRBD2 (5 bases). V lost 1 base, J lost 1 base, and 9 bases lay in between. Germline V gene data show CDR1 as KGHSH and CDR2 as LQKENI. This CDR3 has 15 residues. The CDR3 is CASSPRVEGTDTQYF. The CDR3 coding sequence is TGTGCCAGCTCACCACGTGTGGAGGGCACAGATACGCAGTATTTT.

This chain uses TRBV9 with TRBJ2-1; TRBD2 agrees at 12 bases. Germline V CDR1 and CDR2: SGDLS, YYNGEE. The CDR3 contains 20 residues. Losses at the gene ends were 0 bases for V and 8 bases for J; bases not matched to a gene: 18. CDR3 in DNA: TGTGCCAGCAGCGTAGGGGGAGTGGCTAGCGGGAGGGCCTTCATCGATGAGCAGTTCTTC. Translated: CASSVGGVASGRAFIDEQFF.